This TCR beta chain was captured by sequencing in a study of identical twins. A universal primer site was added by template switching, and unique molecular identifiers were carried by the cDNA. From the 5' RACE reads, TCRdb called clonotypes with MiXCR, one entry per CDR3 protein. There are roughly 710,000 distinct CDR3 sequences in the sample; around 6.1% occur only once, and about 1.8% lies in the top ten. Overall study findings and caveats: Findings depended on cross-sectional statistics rather than tracking the same donors. With abundant cord blood beta clonotypes, insertions were fewer; memory repertoires showed no such pattern. Model-predicted out-of-frame TCR alpha sharing fell below observed values in monozygotic twins.

This clonotype was found a few times. Its target is unknown. Germline assignment: CDR1 SGHRS and CDR2 YFSETQ. This CDR3 is 16 amino acids long. Unmatched junction bases numbered 7, after V lost 3 bases and J lost 0 bases. Sequencing was done on a sample of naive T cells sorted from blood. The V and J genes are TRBV5-1 and TRBJ1-1, with TRBD1 identical over 8 bases. The TCR was taken from a man between 18 and 35 years old in good health. This CDR3 reads CASSYGTGIMNTEAFF. CDR3 sequence (DNA): TGCGCCAGCAGCTACGGGACAGGAATTATGAACACTGAAGCTTTCTTT.